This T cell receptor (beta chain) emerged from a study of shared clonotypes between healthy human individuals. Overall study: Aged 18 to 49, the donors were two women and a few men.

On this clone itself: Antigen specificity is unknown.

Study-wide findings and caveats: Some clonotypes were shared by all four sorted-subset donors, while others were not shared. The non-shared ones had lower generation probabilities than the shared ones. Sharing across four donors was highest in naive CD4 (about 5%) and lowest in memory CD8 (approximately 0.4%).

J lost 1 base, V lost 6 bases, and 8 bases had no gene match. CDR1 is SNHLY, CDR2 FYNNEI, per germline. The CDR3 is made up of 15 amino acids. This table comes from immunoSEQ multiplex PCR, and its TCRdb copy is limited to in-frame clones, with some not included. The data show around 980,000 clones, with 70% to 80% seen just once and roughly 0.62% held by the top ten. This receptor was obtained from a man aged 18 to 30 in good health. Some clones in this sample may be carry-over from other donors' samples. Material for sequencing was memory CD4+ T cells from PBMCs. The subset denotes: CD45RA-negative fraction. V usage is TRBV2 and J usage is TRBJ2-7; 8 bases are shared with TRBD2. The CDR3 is CASRGPTSASYEQYF. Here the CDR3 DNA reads TGTGCCAGCAGGGGACCGACTAGCGCATCCTACGAGCAGTACTTC. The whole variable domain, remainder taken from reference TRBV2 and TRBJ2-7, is EPEVTQTPSHQVTQMGQEVILRCVPISNHLYFYWYRQILGQKVEFLVSFYNNEISEKSEIFDDQFSVERPDGSNFTLKIRSTKLEDSAMYFCASRGPTSASYEQYFGPGTRLTVT.